The text below deals with one T cell receptor (beta chain). Its antigen is not known. This sample stems from a study of CD8 T cells in ankylosing spondylitis. General study results and limits: One TCR beta motif, made up of roughly 8 highly homologous variants, appeared characteristic of ankylosing spondylitis blood. Previous work reported some of these motif variants in the synovial fluid and blood of reactive arthritis.

Germline-derived CDR1 and CDR2 are SEHNR and FQNEAQ (reference sequence). The CDR3 covers 11 residues. V was cut by 8 bases and J by 3 bases, with 7 bases left in between. Via MiXCR, TCRdb re-called the 5' RACE reads, giving one row per CDR3 protein. The sample carries over 600,000 distinct CDR3 sequences, roughly 19% recorded once. Material: blood, either unsorted or a sorted T cell fraction (not recorded which). The receptor comes from a male donor with ankylosing spondylitis. This chain joins TRBV7-9 and TRBJ1-1; no definite D call. The CDR3 sequence: CASQLDTEAFF. DNA for the CDR3: TGTGCCAGCCAATTAGACACTGAAGCTTTCTTT.